The 10 T cell receptor beta chains given below trace back to one sample, sequenced in a study of persistence of HIV-infected CD4 T cells. Cells were stimulated nonspecifically with anti-CD3/anti-CD28 magnetic beads. Sorting selected CD4+ T cells upregulating both CD40 ligand and CD69. What these receptors recognize is not known. The immunoSEQ assay was version 4, run in survey mode. Profiled with immunoSEQ multiplex PCR; TCRdb holds only in-frame clones, not every one. The table records under 55,000 clones, about 87% of them present only once. Source: CD4+ T cells sorted from PBMCs after approximately 19-hour stimulation, taken from a patient who received antiretroviral therapy. These receptors all come from an adult woman with HIV who was CMV-seropositive.

The chain carries TRBV5-4 and TRBJ2-7; no firm D call. The germline V gene encodes CDR1 SGHNT and CDR2 YYREEE (reference sequence). V lost 2 bases, J lost 6 bases, and 15 bases lay in between. The CDR3 spans 14 residues. The chain's CDR3 is CASSFELMGGEQYF. In DNA form, the CDR3 reads TGTGCCAGCAGCTTCGAATTAATGGGCGGCGAGCAGTACTTC.

The rearrangement links TRBV2 to TRBJ2-5; no firm D call. Between the trimmed V and J ends, which lost 1 base and 4 bases, there was a span of 1 base. Per germline, CDR1 SNHLY and CDR2 FYNNEI. The CDR3 totals 11 residues. CDR3 sequence reads: CASSEGETQYF. The CDR3 coding sequence is TGTGCCAGCAGTGAAGGAGAGACCCAGTACTTC.

In its sample, this clone was seen a few times. In DNA form, the CDR3 reads TGTGCCAGCTCACCAGAAAGGGATCAGCCCCAGCATTTT. The encoded protein is CASSPERDQPQHF. This chain connects TRBV18 to TRBJ1-5; D gene uncertain. V shed 2 bases and J shed 5 bases, with 7 bases lying between them. Germline V gene data show CDR1 as KGHSH and CDR2 as LQKENI. This CDR3 is built from 13 residues.

This clone turned up a few times. The chain is built from TRBV3-1 (or the pseudogene TRBV3-2) and TRBJ1-1; 9 nucleotides line up with TRBD1. There are 16 residues in the CDR3. The V and J ends lost 5 bases and 4 bases, in that order; junction bases with no gene match: 11. Germline V gives CDR1 LGHDT, CDR2 YNNKEL (reference sequence). As DNA, the CDR3 is TGTGCCAGCAGCGATCCGGGACAGGGAGGAATCACTGAAGCTTTCTTT. It translates to CASSDPGQGGITEAFF.

V usage is TRBV6-5 and J usage is TRBJ1-5; D unclear. This CDR3 is 15 amino acids long. Germline loops: CDR1 MNHEY, CDR2 SVGAGI. Trimming took 0 bases from V and 0 from J, leaving 6 bases between them. The CDR3 DNA reads TGTGCCAGCAGTTACTCGTCAGCTAGCAATCAGCCCCAGCATTTT. Residues: CASSYSSASNQPQHF.

The rearrangement links TRBV6-5 to TRBJ1-2; D perhaps matches TRBD1 (6 bases). Germline assignment: CDR1 MNHEY and CDR2 SVGAGI. Between the trimmed V and J ends, which lost 7 bases and 6 bases, there was a span of 12 bases. The CDR3 covers 12 residues. CDR3 protein: CASTRGGHGYTF. DNA of the CDR3: TGTGCCAGCACCCGCGGGGGCCATGGCTACACCTTC.

The gene calls are TRBV5-1 and TRBJ2-3; 10 nucleotides agree with TRBD2. This CDR3 region has 16 residues. Germline V CDR1 and CDR2: SGHRS, YFSETQ. V gave up 4 bases and J gave up 1 base; unmatched junction bases: 6. CDR3 protein: CASSTTGTSGTDTQYF. The DNA for the CDR3 is TGCGCCAGCAGCACCACCGGGACTAGCGGCACAGATACGCAGTATTTT.

The chain uses TRBV7-3 and TRBJ2-1; weak D call: TRBD1 (5 bases). The V and J ends lost 5 bases and 2 bases respectively, with 13 bases between them. Germline CDR1 and CDR2: SGHTA and FQGTGA. The CDR3 loop spans 15 amino acids. The CDR3 sequence: CASSPRGPTYNEQFF. CDR3 in DNA: TGTGCCAGCAGCCCAAGGGGCCCCACCTACAATGAGCAGTTCTTC.

This rearrangement joins TRBV19 to TRBJ1-2; D unresolved. Trimming removed 9 bases from V and 6 bases from J, with 14 bases in between. Germline V CDR1 and CDR2: LNHDA, SQIVND (reference sequence). This CDR3 comprises 12 residues. CDR3 residues: CARGHRRHGYTF. CDR3 DNA sequence: TGTGCCAGGGGTCACAGAAGACATGGCTACACCTTC.

This clone was seen only a few times. The rearrangement joins TRBV7-9 to TRBJ1-4; D not certain. Trimming pared 1 base from V and 5 bases from J, leaving 8 bases between. There are 14 residues in the CDR3. CDR1 SEHNR and CDR2 FQNEAQ come from the germline V gene (reference sequence). The DNA for the CDR3 is TGTGCCAGCAGCTTAGTGGCAGACAATGAAAAACTGTTTTTT. This gives the protein CASSLVADNEKLFF.